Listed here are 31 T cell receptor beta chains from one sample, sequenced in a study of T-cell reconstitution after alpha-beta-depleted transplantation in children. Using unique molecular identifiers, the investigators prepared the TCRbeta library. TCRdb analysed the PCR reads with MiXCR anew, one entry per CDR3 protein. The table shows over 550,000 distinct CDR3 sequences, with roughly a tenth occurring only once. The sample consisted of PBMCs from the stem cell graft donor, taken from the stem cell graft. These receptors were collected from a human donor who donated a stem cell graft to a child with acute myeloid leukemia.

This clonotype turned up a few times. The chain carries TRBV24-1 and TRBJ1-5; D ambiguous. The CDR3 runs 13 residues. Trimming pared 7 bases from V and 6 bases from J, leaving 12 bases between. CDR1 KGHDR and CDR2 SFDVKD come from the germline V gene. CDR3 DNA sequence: TGTGCCACCAGCCGCGCATCGGTTCAGCCCCAGCATTTT. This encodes CATSRASVQPQHF.

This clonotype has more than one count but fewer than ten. The CDR3 DNA follows: TGTGCCAGCAGCGTAGGTCACAGCCTGACGAACACCGGGGAGCTGTTTTTT. This encodes CASSVGHSLTNTGELFF. The V call is TRBV9, the J call TRBJ2-2; D ambiguous. Germline CDR1 and CDR2: SGDLS and YYNGEE. The CDR3 runs to 17 residues. V lost 0 bases to trimming and J lost 0 bases, with 12 bases between them. The complete variable domain, with remaining parts taken from reference TRBV9 and TRBJ2-2, reads DSGVTQTPKHLITATGQRVTLRCSPRSGDLSVYWYQQSLDQGLQFLIQYYNGEERAKGNILERFSAQQFPDLHSELNLSSLELGDSALYFCASSVGHSLTNTGELFFGEGSRLTVL.

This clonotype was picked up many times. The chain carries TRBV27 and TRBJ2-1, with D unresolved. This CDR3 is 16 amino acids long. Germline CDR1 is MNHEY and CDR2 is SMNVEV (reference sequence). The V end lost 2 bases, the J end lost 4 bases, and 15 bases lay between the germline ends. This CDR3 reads CASSLRLVGRYNEQFF. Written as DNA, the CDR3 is TGTGCCAGCAGTTTAAGGTTGGTAGGAAGGTACAATGAGCAGTTCTTC.

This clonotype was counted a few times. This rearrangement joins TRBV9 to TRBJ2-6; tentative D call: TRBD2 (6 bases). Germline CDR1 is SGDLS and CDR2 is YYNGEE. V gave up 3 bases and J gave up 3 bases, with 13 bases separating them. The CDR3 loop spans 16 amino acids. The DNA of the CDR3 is TGTGCCAGCAGCGGGACTACCCTAAGTGGGGCCAACGTCCTGACTTTC. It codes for CASSGTTLSGANVLTF. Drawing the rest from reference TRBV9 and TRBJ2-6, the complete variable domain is DSGVTQTPKHLITATGQRVTLRCSPRSGDLSVYWYQQSLDQGLQFLIQYYNGEERAKGNILERFSAQQFPDLHSELNLSSLELGDSALYFCASSGTTLSGANVLTFGAGSRLTVL.

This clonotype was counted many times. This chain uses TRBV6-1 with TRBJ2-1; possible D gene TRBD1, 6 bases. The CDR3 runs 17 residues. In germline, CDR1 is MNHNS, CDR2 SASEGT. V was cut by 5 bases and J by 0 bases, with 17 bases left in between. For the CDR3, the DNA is TGTGCCAGCAGTACACAGTTACAGGGACACTCCTACAATGAGCAGTTCTTC. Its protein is CASSTQLQGHSYNEQFF.

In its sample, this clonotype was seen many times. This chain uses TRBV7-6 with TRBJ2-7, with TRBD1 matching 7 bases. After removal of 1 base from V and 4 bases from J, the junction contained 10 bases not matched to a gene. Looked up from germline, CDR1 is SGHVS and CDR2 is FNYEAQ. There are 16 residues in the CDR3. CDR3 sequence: CASSLVTGTADYEQYF. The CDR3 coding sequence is TGTGCCAGCAGCTTAGTGACCGGGACAGCTGATTACGAGCAGTACTTC.

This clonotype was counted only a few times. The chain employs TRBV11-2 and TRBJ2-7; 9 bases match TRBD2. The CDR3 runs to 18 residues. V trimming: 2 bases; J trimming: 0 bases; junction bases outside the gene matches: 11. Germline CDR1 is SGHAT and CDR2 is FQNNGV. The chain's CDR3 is CASSLSGMTSGVSYEQYF. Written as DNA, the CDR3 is TGTGCCAGCAGCTTATCAGGAATGACTAGCGGAGTCTCCTACGAGCAGTACTTC.

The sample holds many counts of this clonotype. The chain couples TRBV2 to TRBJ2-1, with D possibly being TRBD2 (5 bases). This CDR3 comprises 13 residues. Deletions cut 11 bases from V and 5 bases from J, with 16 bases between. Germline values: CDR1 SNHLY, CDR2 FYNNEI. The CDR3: CAGSRGWDNEQFF. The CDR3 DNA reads TGTGCCGGATCCAGAGGGTGGGACAATGAGCAGTTCTTC.

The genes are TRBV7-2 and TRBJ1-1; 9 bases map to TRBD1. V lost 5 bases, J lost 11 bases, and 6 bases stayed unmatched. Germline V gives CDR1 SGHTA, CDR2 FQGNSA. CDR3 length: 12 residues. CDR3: CASSRQGGWAFF. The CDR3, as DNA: TGTGCCAGCAGCCGACAGGGGGGCTGGGCTTTCTTT.

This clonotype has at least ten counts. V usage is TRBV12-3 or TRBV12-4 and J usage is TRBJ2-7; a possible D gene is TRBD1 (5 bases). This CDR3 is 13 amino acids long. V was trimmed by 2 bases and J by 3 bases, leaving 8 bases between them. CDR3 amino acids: CASSLRQSYEQYF. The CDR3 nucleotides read TGTGCCAGCAGTTTAAGACAGAGCTACGAGCAGTACTTC.

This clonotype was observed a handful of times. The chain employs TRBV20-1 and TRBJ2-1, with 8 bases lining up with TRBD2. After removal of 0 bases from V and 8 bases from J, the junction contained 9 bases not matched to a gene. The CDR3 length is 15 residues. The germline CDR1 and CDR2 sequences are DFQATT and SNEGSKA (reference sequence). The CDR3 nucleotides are TGCAGTGCTAGAGATAGCGCTAGCGGGCCGGATGAGCAGTTCTTC. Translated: CSARDSASGPDEQFF.

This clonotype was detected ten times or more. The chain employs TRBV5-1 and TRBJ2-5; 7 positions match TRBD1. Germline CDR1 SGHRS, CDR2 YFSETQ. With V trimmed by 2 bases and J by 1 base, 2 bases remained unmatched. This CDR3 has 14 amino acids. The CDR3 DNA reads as TGCGCCAGCAGCTTTGACAGGGCCCAAGAGACCCAGTACTTC. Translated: CASSFDRAQETQYF.

CDR3 protein: CSARVGTGSNQPQHF. CDR3 nucleotide sequence: TGCAGTGCTAGAGTCGGGACAGGCTCCAATCAGCCCCAGCATTTT. The chain carries TRBV20-1 and TRBJ1-5; 8 bases map to TRBD1. Trimming took 1 base from V and 3 from J; bases not matched to a gene: 5. The CDR3 is made up of 15 amino acids. Germline V CDR1 and CDR2: DFQATT, SNEGSKA (reference sequence).

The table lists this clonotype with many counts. The CDR3 loop is CASSRGVNQPQHF. In nucleotides, the CDR3 is TGTGCCAGCAGTCGCGGCGTTAATCAGCCCCAGCATTTT. The chain combines TRBV12-3 or TRBV12-4 with TRBJ1-5; D is ambiguous. V lost 5 bases and J 4 bases, leaving 9 bases between the germline ends. This CDR3 is built from 13 residues.

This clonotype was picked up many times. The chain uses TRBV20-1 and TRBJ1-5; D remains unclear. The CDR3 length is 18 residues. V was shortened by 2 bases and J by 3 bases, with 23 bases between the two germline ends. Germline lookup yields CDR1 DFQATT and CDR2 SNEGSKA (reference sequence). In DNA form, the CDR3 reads TGCAGTGCTAGACGGGCTTACGCAGATGATGTCCTCAATCAGCCCCAGCATTTT. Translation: CSARRAYADDVLNQPQHF.

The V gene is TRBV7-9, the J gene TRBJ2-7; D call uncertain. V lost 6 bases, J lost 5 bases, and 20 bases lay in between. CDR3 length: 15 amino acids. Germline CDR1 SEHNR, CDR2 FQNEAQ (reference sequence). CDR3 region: CASSGVWVPFHEQYF. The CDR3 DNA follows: TGTGCCAGCAGTGGCGTGTGGGTTCCCTTCCACGAGCAGTACTTC.

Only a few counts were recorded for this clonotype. The CDR3 region is CASSSTEGDTEAFF. DNA for the CDR3: TGTGCCAGCAGTTCAACCGAGGGGGACACTGAAGCTTTCTTT. The genes are TRBV12-3 or TRBV12-4 and TRBJ1-1; perhaps TRBD1 as D (6 bases). The CDR3 is 14 residues long. Deletions cut 4 bases from V and 3 bases from J, with 12 bases between.

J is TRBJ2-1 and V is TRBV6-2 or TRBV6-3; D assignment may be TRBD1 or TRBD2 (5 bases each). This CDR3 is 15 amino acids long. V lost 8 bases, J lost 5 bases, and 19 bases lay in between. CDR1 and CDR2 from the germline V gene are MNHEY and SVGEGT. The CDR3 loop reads CASENGGGGHNEQFF. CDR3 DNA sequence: TGTGCCAGCGAAAACGGCGGTGGGGGACACAATGAGCAGTTCTTC.

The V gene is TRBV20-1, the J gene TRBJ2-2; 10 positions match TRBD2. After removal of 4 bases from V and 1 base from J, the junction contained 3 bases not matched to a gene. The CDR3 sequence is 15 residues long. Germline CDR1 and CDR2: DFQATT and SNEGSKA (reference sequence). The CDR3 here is CSAIRLAGNTGELFF. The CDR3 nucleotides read TGCAGTGCTATCCGACTAGCGGGGAACACCGGGGAGCTGTTTTTT.

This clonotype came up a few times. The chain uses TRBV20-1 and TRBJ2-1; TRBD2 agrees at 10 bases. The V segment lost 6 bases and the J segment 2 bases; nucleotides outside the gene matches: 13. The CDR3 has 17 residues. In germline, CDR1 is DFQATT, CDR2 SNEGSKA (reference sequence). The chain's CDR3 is CSAPKRSGRAAYNEQFF. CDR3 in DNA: TGCAGTGCCCCCAAAAGGAGCGGGAGGGCCGCCTACAATGAGCAGTTCTTC.

Here the CDR3 reads CASILGGGRSNQPQHF. The DNA for the CDR3 is TGTGCCAGCATCCTGGGCGGGGGGCGAAGCAATCAGCCCCAGCATTTT. The rearrangement uses TRBV12-3 or TRBV12-4 and TRBJ1-5, with D possibly being TRBD1 (6 bases). The CDR3 has 16 residues. Trimming pared 7 bases from V and 1 base from J, leaving 17 bases between.

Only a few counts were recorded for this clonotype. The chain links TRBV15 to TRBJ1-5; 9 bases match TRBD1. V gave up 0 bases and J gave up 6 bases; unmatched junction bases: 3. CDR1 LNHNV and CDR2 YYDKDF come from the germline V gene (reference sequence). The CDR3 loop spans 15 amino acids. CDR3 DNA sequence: TGTGCCACCAGCAGAGATGGGACAGGGATTCAGCCCCAGCATTTT. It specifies CATSRDGTGIQPQHF.

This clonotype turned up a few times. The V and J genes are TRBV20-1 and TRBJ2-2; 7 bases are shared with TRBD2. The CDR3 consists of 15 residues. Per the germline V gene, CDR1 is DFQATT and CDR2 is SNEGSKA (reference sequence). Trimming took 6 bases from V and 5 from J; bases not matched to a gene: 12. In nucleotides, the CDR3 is TGCAGTGCCCAAATAGGCGGGAGAGGGACCGGGGAGCTGTTTTTT. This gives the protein CSAQIGGRGTGELFF.

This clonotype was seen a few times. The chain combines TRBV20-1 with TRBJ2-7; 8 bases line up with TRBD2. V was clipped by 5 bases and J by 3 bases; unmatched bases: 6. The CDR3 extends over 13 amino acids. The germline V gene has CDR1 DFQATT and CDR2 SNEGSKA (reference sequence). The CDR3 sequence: CSAPSGSVYEQYF. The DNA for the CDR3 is TGCAGTGCTCCGAGCGGGAGTGTCTACGAGCAGTACTTC.

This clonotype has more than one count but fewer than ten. The CDR3 reads CSASPIGPHYEQYF. DNA of the CDR3: TGCAGTGCTAGCCCGATCGGGCCGCACTACGAGCAGTACTTC. The rearrangement links TRBV20-1 to TRBJ2-7; D is uncertain. The V end was cut by 3 bases, the J end by 3 bases, with 15 bases between. The CDR3 spans 14 residues. Germline-derived CDR1 and CDR2 are DFQATT and SNEGSKA (reference sequence).

The CDR3 sequence is CASSLEDQPDIYEQFF. In DNA form, the CDR3 reads TGTGCCAGCAGCTTAGAGGACCAGCCTGATATCTATGAGCAGTTCTTC. This chain connects TRBV11-1 to TRBJ2-1; D remains ambiguous. V was trimmed by 1 base and J by 8 bases, leaving 18 bases between them. The CDR3 covers 16 residues. Germline CDR1 and CDR2: SGHAT and FQDESV (reference sequence).

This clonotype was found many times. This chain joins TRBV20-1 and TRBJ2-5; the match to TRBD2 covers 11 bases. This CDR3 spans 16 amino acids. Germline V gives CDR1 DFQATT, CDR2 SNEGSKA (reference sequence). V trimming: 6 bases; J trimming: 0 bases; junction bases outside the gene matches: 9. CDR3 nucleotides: TGCAGTGCGCCGACAGGGACTAGCGGAAACCAAGAGACCCAGTACTTC. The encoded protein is CSAPTGTSGNQETQYF.

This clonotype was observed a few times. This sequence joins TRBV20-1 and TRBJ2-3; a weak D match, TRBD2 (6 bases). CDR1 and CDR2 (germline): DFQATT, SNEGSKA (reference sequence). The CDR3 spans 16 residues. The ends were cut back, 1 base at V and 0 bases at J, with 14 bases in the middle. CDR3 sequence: CSARVHREPSTDTQYF. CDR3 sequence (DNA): TGCAGTGCTAGAGTCCACCGGGAGCCCAGCACAGATACGCAGTATTTT.

The CDR3 DNA sequence: TGTGCCAGCAGTGGGGGGACAGCTATTTACTACGAGCAGTACTTC. Its translation: CASSGGTAIYYEQYF. The chain carries TRBV25-1 and TRBJ2-7; 7 nucleotides line up with TRBD1. The CDR3 sequence is 15 residues long. J gave up 3 bases and V 4 bases, and 9 bases lay outside the gene matches. Germline CDR1 MGHDK, CDR2 SYGVNS.

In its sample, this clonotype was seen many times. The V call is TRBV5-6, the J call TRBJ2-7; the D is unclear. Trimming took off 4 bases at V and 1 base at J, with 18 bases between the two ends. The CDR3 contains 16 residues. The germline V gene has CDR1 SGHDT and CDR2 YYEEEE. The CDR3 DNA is TGTGCCAGCAGCCAGAGCCCAGGATTCATGTCCTACGAGCAGTACTTC. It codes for CASSQSPGFMSYEQYF.

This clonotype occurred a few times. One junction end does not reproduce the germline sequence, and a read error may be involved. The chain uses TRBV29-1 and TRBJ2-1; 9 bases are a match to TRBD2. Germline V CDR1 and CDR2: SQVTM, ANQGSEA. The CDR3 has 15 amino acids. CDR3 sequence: CSVTRSGGLYNEQCF. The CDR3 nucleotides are TGCAGCGTTACCCGTAGCGGGGGCTTATACAATGAGCAGTGCTTC.